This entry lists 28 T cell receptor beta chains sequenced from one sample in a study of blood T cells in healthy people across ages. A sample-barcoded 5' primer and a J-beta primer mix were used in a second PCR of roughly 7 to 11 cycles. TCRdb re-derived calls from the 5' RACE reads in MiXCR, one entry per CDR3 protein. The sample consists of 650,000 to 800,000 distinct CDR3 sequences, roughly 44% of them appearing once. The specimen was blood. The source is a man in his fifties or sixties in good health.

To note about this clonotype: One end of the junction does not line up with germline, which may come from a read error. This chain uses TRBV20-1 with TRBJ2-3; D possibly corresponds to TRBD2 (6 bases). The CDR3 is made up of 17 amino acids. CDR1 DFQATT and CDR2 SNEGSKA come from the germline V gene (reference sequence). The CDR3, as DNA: TGCAGTGCTAGACCATGGGAGGTTCTTACTAGCACAGATACGCGGTATTTT. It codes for CSARPWEVLTSTDTRYF.

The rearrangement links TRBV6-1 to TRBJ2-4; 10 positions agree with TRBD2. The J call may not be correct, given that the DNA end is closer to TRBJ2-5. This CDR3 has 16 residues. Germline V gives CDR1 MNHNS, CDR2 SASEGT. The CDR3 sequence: CASSVRAGGPQETQYF. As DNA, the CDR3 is TGTGCCAGCAGTGTACGAGCGGGGGGGCCCCAAGAGACCCAGTACTTC.

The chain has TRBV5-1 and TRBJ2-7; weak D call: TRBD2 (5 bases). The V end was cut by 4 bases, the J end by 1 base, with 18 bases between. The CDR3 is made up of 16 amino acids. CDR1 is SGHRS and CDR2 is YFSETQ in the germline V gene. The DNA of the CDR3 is TGCGCCAGCAGCCACGGTGGAGGAGTACTTTCCTACGAGCAGTACTTC. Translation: CASSHGGGVLSYEQYF.

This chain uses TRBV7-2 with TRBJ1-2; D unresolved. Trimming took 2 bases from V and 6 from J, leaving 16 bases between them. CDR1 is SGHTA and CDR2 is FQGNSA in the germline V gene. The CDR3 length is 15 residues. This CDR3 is CASSLRLQSSNGYTF. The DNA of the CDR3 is TGTGCCAGCAGCTTAAGACTTCAGAGTTCCAATGGCTACACCTTC. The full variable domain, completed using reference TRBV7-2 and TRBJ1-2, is GAGVSQSPSNKVTEKGKDVELRCDPISGHTALYWYRQSLGQGLEFLIYFQGNSAPDKSGLPSDRFSAERTGGSVSTLTIQRTQQEDSAVYLCASSLRLQSSNGYTFGSGTRLTVV.

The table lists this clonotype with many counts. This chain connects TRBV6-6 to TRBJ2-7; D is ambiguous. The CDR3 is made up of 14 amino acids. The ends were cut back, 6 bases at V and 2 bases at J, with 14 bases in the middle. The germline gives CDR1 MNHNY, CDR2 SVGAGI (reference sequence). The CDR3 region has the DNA TGTGCCAGCAGCTACGGTGGCCAAGCCTACGAGCAGTACTTC. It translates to CASSYGGQAYEQYF.

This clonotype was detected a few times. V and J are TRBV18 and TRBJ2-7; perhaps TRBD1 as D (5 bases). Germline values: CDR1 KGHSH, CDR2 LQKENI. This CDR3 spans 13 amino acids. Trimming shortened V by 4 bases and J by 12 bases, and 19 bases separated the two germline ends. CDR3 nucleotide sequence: TGTGCCAGCTCACGGCCCCAGGGTTCCTGGGGGTACTTC. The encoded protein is CASSRPQGSWGYF.

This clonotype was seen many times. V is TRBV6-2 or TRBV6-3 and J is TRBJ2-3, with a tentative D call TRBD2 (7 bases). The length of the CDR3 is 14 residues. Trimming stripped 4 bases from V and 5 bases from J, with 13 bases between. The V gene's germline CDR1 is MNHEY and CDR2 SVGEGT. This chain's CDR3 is CASSSRGGEDTQYF. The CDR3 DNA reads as TGTGCCAGCAGTTCTCGAGGGGGGGAAGATACGCAGTATTTT.

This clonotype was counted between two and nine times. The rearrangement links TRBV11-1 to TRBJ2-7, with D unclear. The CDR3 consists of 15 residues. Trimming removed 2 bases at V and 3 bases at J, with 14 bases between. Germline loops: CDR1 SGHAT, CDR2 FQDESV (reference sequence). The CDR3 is CASSLKGWGNYEQYF. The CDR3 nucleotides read TGTGCCAGCAGCTTAAAAGGTTGGGGAAACTACGAGCAGTACTTC.

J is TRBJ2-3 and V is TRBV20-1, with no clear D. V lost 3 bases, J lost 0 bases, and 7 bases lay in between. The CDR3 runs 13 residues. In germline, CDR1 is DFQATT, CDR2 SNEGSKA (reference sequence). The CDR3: CSARWPSTDTQYF. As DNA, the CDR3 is TGCAGTGCTAGGTGGCCGAGCACAGATACGCAGTATTTT.

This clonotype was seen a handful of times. This CDR3 is CASSQSQGQFF. As DNA, the CDR3 is TGTGCCAGCTCCCAGAGCCAGGGGCAGTTCTTC. The gene calls are TRBV6-6 and TRBJ2-1, with D possibly matching TRBD1 (5 bases). The CDR3 runs to 11 residues. The ends were cut back, 8 bases at V and 12 bases at J, with 14 bases in the middle. CDR1 and CDR2 from the germline V gene are MNHNY and SVGAGI (reference sequence).

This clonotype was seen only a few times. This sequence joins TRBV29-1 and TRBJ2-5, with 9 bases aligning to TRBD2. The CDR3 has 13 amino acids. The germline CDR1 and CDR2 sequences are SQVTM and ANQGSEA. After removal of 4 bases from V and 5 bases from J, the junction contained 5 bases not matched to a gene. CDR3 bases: TGCAGCGTTGTAGGCGGGGGGGTGGAGACCCAGTACTTC. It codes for CSVVGGGVETQYF.

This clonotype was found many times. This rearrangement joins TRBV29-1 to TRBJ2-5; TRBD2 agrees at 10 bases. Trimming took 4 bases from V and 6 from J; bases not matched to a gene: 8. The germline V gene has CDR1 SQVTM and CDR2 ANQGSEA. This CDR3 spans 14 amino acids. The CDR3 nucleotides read TGCAGCGTTGCAGCGGGGGGGGATCAGAAGACCCAGTACTTC. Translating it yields CSVAAGGDQKTQYF.

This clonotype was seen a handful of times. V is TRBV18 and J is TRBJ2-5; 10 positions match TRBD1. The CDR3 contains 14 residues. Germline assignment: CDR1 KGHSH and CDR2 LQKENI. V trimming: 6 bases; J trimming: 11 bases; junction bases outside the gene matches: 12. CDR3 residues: CASSSGQGRNEQYF. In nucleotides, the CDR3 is TGTGCCAGCTCCTCGGGACAGGGGCGGAATGAGCAGTACTTC.

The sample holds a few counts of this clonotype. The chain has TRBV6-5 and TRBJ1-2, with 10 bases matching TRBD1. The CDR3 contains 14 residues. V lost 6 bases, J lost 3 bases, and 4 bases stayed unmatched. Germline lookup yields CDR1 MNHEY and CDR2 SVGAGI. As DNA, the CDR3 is TGTGCCAGCAGAAGACAGGGGGCGGACTATGGCTACACCTTC. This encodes CASRRQGADYGYTF.

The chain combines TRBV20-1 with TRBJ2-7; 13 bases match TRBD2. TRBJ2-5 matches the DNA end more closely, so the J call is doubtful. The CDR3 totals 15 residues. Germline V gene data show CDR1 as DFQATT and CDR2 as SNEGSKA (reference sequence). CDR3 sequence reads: CSALGTSGVKETQYF. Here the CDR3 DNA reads TGCAGTGCGCTCGGGACTAGCGGGGTTAAAGAGACCCAGTACTTC.

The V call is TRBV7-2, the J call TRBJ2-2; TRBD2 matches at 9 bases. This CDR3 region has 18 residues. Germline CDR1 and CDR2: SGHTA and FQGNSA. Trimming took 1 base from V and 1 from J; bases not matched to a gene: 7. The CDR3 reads CASSLVAGLAKNTGELFF. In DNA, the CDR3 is TGTGCCAGCAGCTTAGTTGCGGGACTAGCTAAGAACACCGGGGAGCTGTTTTTT.

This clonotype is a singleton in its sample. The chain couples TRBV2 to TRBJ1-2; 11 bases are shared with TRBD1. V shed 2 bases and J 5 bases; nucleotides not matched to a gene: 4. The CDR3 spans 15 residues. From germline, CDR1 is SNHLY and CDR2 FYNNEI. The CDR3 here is CASSEFGTGGYGYTF. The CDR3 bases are TGTGCCAGCAGTGAATTCGGGACAGGGGGATATGGCTACACCTTC. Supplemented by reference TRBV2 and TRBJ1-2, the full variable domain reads EPEVTQTPSHQVTQMGQEVILRCVPISNHLYFYWYRQILGQKVEFLVSFYNNEISEKSEIFDDQFSVERPDGSNFTLKIRSTKLEDSAMYFCASSEFGTGGYGYTFGSGTRLTVV.

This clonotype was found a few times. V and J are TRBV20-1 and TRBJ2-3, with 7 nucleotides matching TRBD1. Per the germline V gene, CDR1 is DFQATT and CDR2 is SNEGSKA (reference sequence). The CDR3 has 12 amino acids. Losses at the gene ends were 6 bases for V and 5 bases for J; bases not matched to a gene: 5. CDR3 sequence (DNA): TGCAGTGCAAACAGGGGAATAGATACGCAGTATTTT. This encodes CSANRGIDTQYF.

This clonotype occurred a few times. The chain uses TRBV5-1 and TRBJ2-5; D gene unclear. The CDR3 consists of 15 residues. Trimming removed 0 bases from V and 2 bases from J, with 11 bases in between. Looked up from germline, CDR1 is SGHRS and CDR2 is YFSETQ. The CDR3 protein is CASSLVTPSQETQYF. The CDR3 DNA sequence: TGCGCCAGCAGCTTGGTCACTCCGTCACAAGAGACCCAGTACTTC.

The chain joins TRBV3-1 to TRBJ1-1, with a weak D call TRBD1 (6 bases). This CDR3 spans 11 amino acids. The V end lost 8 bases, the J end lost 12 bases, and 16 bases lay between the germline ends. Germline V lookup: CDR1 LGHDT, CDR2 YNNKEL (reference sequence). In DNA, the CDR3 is TGTGCCAGCGGTTACAGGGCACTGACTTTCTTT. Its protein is CASGYRALTFF.

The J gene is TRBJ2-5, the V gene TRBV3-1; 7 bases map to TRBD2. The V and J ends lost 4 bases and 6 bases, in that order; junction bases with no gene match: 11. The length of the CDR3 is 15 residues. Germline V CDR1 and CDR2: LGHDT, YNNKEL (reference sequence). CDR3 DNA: TGTGCCAGCAGCCCCGAGATGCGGGGGATGAAGACCCAGTACTTC. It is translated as CASSPEMRGMKTQYF.

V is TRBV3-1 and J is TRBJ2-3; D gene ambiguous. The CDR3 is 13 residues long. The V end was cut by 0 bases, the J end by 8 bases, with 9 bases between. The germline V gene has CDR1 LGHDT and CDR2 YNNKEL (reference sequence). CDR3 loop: CASSQDGVRTQYF. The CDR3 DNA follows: TGTGCCAGCAGCCAAGATGGCGTCCGTACGCAGTATTTT.

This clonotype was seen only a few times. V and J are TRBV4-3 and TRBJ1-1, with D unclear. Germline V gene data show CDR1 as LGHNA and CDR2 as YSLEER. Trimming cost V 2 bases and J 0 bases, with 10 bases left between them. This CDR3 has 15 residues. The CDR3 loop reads CASSQPEAMNTEAFF. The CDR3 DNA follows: TGCGCCAGCAGCCAACCTGAGGCAATGAACACTGAAGCTTTCTTT.

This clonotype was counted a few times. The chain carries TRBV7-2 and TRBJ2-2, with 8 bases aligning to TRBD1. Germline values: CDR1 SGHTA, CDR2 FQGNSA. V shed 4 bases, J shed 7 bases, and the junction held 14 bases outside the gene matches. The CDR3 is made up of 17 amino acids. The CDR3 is CASSSLSGGAGIGELFF. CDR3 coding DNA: TGTGCCAGCAGCTCATTATCAGGGGGCGCGGGAATCGGGGAGCTGTTTTTT.

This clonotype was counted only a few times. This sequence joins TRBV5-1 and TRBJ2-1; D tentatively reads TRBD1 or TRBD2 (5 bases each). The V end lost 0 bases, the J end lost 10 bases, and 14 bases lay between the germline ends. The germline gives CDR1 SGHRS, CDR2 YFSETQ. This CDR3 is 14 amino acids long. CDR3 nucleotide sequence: TGCGCCAGCAGCTTGGGGGGGTCACGAGGGGAGCAGTTCTTC. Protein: CASSLGGSRGEQFF.

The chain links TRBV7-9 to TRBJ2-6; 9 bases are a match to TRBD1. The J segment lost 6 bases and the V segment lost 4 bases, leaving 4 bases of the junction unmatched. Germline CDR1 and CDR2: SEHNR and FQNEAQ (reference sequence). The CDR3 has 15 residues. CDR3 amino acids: CASSSQQGAANVLTF. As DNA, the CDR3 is TGTGCCAGCAGCTCACAACAGGGGGCGGCCAACGTCCTGACTTTC.

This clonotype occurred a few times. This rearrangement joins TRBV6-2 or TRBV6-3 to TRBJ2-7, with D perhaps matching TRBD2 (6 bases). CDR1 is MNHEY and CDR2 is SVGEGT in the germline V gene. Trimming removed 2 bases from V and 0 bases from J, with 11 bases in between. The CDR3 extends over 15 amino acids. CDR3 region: CASSYVAGSSYEQYF. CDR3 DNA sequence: TGTGCCAGCAGTTACGTGGCGGGGAGCTCCTACGAGCAGTACTTC.

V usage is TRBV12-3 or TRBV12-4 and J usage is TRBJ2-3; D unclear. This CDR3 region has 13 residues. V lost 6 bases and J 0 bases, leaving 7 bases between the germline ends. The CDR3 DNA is TGTGCCAGCAGGTCGGTGAGCACAGATACGCAGTATTTT. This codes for CASRSVSTDTQYF.